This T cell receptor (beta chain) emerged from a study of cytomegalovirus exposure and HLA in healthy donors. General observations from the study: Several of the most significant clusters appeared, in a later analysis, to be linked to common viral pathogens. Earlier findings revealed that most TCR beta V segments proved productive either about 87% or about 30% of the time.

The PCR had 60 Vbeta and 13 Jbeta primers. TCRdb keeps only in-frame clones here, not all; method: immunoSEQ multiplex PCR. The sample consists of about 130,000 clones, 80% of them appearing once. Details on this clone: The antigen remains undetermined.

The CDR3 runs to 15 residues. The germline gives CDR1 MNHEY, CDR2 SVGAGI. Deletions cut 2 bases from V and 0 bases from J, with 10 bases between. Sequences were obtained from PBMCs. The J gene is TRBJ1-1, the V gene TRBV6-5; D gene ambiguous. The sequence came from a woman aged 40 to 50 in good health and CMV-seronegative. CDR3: CASSYEEGLNTEAFF. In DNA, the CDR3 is TGTGCCAGCAGTTACGAGGAGGGCTTGAACACTGAAGCTTTCTTT.